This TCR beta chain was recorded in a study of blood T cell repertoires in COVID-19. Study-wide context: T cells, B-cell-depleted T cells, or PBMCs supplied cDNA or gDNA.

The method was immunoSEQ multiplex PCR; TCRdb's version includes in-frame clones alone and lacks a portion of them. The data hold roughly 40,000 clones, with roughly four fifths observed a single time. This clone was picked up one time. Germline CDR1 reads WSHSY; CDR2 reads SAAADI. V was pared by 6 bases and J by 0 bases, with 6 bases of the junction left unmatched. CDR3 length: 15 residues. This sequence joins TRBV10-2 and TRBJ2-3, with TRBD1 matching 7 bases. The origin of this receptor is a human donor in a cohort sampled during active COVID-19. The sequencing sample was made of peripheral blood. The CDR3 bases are TGCGCCAGCAGCACGACAGGGTTTAGCACAGATACGCAGTATTTT. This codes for CASSTTGFSTDTQYF.